These 19 T cell receptor beta chains share one sample of origin, sequenced in a study of blood T cells in healthy people across ages. A second PCR of roughly 7 to 11 cycles used a sample-barcoded 5' primer and a J-beta primer mix. Using its own MiXCR run on the 5' RACE reads, TCRdb lists one record per CDR3 protein. This repertoire shows fewer than 1,200,000 distinct CDR3 sequences, approximately 25% found once; its top ten account for about 0.69%. These data also formed part of another study, on T cells of mothers and their children.

The sequencing sample was made of blood. The receptors were sampled from a girl aged 2-10 years in good health.

For this clonotype: A much larger clone differs by one base, so this may be a read error. This chain connects TRBV7-2 to TRBJ2-4, with 10 bases aligning to TRBD2. The length of the CDR3 is 17 residues. Germline-derived CDR1 and CDR2 are SGHTA and FQGNSA. CDR3 bases: TGTGCGCCTCGCTCTATTAGCGGGGGGATGGCCAAAAACATTCAGTACTTC. Translating it yields CAPRSISGGMAKNIQYF. Filled out from reference TRBV7-2 and TRBJ2-4, the complete variable domain reads GAGVSQSPSNKVTEKGKDVELRCDPISGHTALYWYRQSLGQGLEFLIYFQGNSAPDKSGLPSDRFSAERTGGSVSTLTIQRTQQEDSAVYLCAPRSISGGMAKNIQYFGAGTRLSVL.

In DNA, the CDR3 is TGTGCCAGCAGCTTAAGGCGGGGGGCGAGTGATACGCAGTATTTT. This encodes CASSLRRGASDTQYF. V and J are TRBV7-2 and TRBJ2-3; 8 bases line up with TRBD2. The germline V gene encodes CDR1 SGHTA and CDR2 FQGNSA. The CDR3 length is 15 residues. Trimming cost V 2 bases and J 6 bases; bases outside gene matches: 7.

Only a few counts were recorded for this clonotype. Here the CDR3 reads CSARDSSQPQHF. In nucleotides, the CDR3 is TGCAGTGCTAGAGATTCTTCTCAGCCCCAGCATTTT. The J gene is TRBJ1-5, the V gene TRBV20-1; no clear D gene. The V end lost 0 bases, the J end lost 6 bases, and 6 bases lay between the germline ends. Germline lookup yields CDR1 DFQATT and CDR2 SNEGSKA (reference sequence). The CDR3 has 12 residues.

This sequence joins TRBV5-1 and TRBJ2-3, with 9 bases identical to TRBD1. CDR3 length equals 14 residues. The V segment lost 5 bases and the J segment 5 bases; nucleotides outside the gene matches: 6. Per germline, CDR1 SGHRS and CDR2 YFSETQ. The CDR3 DNA follows: TGCGCCAGCAGAATACAGGGGGCATTAGATACGCAGTATTTT. This sequence encodes CASRIQGALDTQYF.

The rearrangement links TRBV5-1 to TRBJ1-3, with no clear D. Trimming cost V 6 bases and J 1 base, with 11 bases left between them. The CDR3 has 14 residues. CDR1 is SGHRS, CDR2 YFSETQ, per germline. The CDR3 sequence is CASTPGLSGNTIYF. The CDR3 DNA reads as TGCGCCAGCACCCCGGGGTTATCTGGAAACACCATATATTTT.

The chain has TRBV20-1 and TRBJ2-4; D possibly corresponds to TRBD1 (6 bases). The CDR3 extends over 14 amino acids. Between the trimmed V and J ends, which lost 3 bases and 4 bases, there was a span of 13 bases. Per germline, CDR1 DFQATT and CDR2 SNEGSKA (reference sequence). CDR3 residues: CSASRFQGKNIQYF. CDR3 in DNA: TGCAGTGCTAGTCGGTTCCAGGGGAAAAACATTCAGTACTTC.

This clonotype was seen a few times. Germline is not matched at one junction end, which may reflect a read error. The rearrangement links TRBV28 to TRBJ2-3; possibly TRBD1 or TRBD2 for D (6 bases each). The germline V gene has CDR1 MDHEN and CDR2 SYDVKM. CDR3 size: 17 residues. CDR3 amino acids: CASSPTSGAQSTGTQYF. The CDR3 DNA follows: TGTGCCAGCAGCCCCACGTCGGGGGCCCAAAGCACAGGTACGCAGTATTTT.

The table lists this clonotype with a few counts. A read error may account for a junction end that differs from germline. The chain couples TRBV29-1 to TRBJ2-1; no reliable D call. Germline CDR1 and CDR2: SQVTM and ANQGSEA. The CDR3 covers 11 residues. CDR3 sequence: CNVGTYNEQFF. The CDR3 coding sequence is TGCAACGTTGGAACCTACAATGAGCAGTTCTTC.

CDR3 sequence (DNA): TGTGCCAGCAGTCCTGGGGCAGCGATTTGGGGCACTGAAGCTTTCTTT. This encodes CASSPGAAIWGTEAFF. V usage is TRBV12-3 or TRBV12-4 and J usage is TRBJ1-1; tentative D call: TRBD1 (5 bases). The CDR3 has 16 residues. V was pared by 5 bases and J by 4 bases, with 20 bases between.

This clonotype appeared a few times. CDR3 sequence reads: CSAAELSSYNEQFF. The CDR3 nucleotides are TGCAGTGCCGCCGAGCTAAGCTCCTACAATGAGCAGTTCTTC. The gene calls are TRBV20-1 and TRBJ2-1; D not resolved. Deletions cut 6 bases from V and 0 bases from J, with 12 bases between. The germline CDR1 and CDR2 sequences are DFQATT and SNEGSKA (reference sequence). This CDR3 region has 14 residues.

In its sample, this clonotype was seen a few times. This sequence joins TRBV9 and TRBJ2-5; 9 bases are a match to TRBD2. The J call could be wrong; TRBJ2-1 is a better fit for the DNA end. The V gene's germline CDR1 is SGDLS and CDR2 YYNGEE. The CDR3 loop spans 14 amino acids. For the CDR3, the DNA is TGTGCCAGCAGGCCAGCGGGGGGCGATTCTGAGCAGTTCTTC. Its protein product is CASRPAGGDSEQFF.

The chain combines TRBV3-1 with TRBJ2-5; D is uncertain. The J call may be in error: the DNA end matches TRBJ2-1 better. The CDR3 is 12 residues long. CDR1 and CDR2 from the germline V gene are LGHDT and YNNKEL (reference sequence). In DNA form, the CDR3 reads TGTGCCAGCAGCCAAGTAGGCTCTGAGCAGTTCTTC. Translated, it gives CASSQVGSEQFF.

The chain employs TRBV2 and TRBJ2-7; TRBD2 matches at 7 bases. The germline CDR1 and CDR2 sequences are SNHLY and FYNNEI. The CDR3 loop spans 14 amino acids. V shed 5 bases, J shed 3 bases, and the junction held 7 bases outside the gene matches. Here the CDR3 reads CASSLGGGFYEQYF. The CDR3 nucleotides read TGTGCCAGCAGTCTTGGGGGGGGTTTCTACGAGCAGTACTTC.

The chain links TRBV20-1 to TRBJ1-1; no reliable D call. Looked up from germline, CDR1 is DFQATT and CDR2 is SNEGSKA (reference sequence). The V gene lost 1 base and the J gene lost 7 bases, with 10 bases spanning the gap. This CDR3 has 12 residues. CDR3 sequence reads: CSARGTGGEAFF. The CDR3 DNA reads as TGCAGTGCTAGAGGGACGGGCGGTGAAGCTTTCTTT.

This clonotype has at least ten counts. The chain carries TRBV6-1 and TRBJ1-1; D is possibly TRBD1 (5 bases). The germline V gene has CDR1 MNHNS and CDR2 SASEGT. The germline V and J ends were trimmed by 4 bases and 1 base, with 7 bases remaining between them. The length of the CDR3 is 13 residues. CDR3 sequence (DNA): TGTGCCAGCAGTGCCACAGGGAACACTGAAGCTTTCTTT. Protein: CASSATGNTEAFF.

This clonotype was detected a few times. V gene TRBV6-1 combines with J gene TRBJ2-3; D gene uncertain. Looked up from germline, CDR1 is MNHNS and CDR2 is SASEGT. There are 17 residues in the CDR3. V was cut by 3 bases and J by 0 bases, with 16 bases left in between. For the CDR3, the DNA is TGTGCCAGCAGTGATCTTGTACAGTTGCCTAGCACAGATACGCAGTATTTT. Translation: CASSDLVQLPSTDTQYF.

CDR3 sequence: CASSQDGRGDDEAFF. In nucleotides, the CDR3 is TGCGCCAGCAGCCAAGATGGAAGGGGGGATGATGAAGCTTTCTTT. The V and J genes are TRBV4-3 and TRBJ1-1, with a tentative D call TRBD1 (6 bases). V gave up 0 bases and J gave up 7 bases, with 15 bases separating them. The CDR3 extends over 15 amino acids. Germline-derived CDR1 and CDR2 are LGHNA and YSLEER.

Here the CDR3 DNA reads TGCAGCGTTGTGACGGGGGATAGCAATCAGCCCCAGCATTTT. Amino acid sequence: CSVVTGDSNQPQHF. The chain carries TRBV29-1 and TRBJ1-5; D may be TRBD1 (5 bases). Trimming pared 4 bases from V and 0 bases from J, leaving 10 bases between. This CDR3 contains 14 residues. Germline loops: CDR1 SQVTM, CDR2 ANQGSEA. Full variable domain (outside the CDR3, taken from reference TRBV29-1 and TRBJ1-5): SAVISQKPSRDICQRGTSLTIQCQVDSQVTMMFWYRQQPGQSLTLIATANQGSEATYESGFVIDKFPISRPNLTFSTLTVSNMSPEDSSIYLCSVVTGDSNQPQHFGDGTRLSIL.

This clonotype has just a few counts. The chain uses TRBV29-1 and TRBJ1-2; tentatively, D is TRBD1 (5 bases). Per germline, CDR1 SQVTM and CDR2 ANQGSEA. The V and J ends lost 6 bases and 2 bases respectively, with 16 bases between them. The CDR3 contains 14 residues. The CDR3: CSVDRDHRNYGYTF. The CDR3 region has the DNA TGCAGCGTGGACCGGGACCACCGAAACTATGGCTACACCTTC.